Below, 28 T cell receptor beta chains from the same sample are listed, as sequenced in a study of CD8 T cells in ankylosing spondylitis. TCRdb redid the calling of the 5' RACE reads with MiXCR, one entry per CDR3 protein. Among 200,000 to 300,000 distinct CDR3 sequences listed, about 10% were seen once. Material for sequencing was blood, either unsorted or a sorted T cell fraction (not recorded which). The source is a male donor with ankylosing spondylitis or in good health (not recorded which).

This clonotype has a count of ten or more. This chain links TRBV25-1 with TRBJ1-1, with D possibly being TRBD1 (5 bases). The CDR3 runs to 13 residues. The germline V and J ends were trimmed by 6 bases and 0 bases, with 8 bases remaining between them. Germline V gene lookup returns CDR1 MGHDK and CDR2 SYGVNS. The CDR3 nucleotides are TGTGCCAGCAGGACAGATTTGAACACTGAAGCTTTCTTT. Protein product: CASRTDLNTEAFF.

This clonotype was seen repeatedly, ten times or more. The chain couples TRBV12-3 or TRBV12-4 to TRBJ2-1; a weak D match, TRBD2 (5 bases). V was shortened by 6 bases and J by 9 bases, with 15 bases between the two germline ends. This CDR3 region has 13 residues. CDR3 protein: CASSPGLSTEQFF. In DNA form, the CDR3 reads TGTGCCAGCAGCCCAGGACTCTCCACTGAGCAGTTCTTC.

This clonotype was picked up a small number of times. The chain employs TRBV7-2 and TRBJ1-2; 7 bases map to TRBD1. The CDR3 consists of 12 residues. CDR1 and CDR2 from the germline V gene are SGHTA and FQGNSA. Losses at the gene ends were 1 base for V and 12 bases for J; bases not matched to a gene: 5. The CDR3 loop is CASSLVLRGHTF. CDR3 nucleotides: TGTGCCAGCAGCTTAGTCTTGAGGGGGCACACCTTC. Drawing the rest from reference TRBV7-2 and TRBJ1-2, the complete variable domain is GAGVSQSPSNKVTEKGKDVELRCDPISGHTALYWYRQSLGQGLEFLIYFQGNSAPDKSGLPSDRFSAERTGGSVSTLTIQRTQQEDSAVYLCASSLVLRGHTFGSGTRLTVV.

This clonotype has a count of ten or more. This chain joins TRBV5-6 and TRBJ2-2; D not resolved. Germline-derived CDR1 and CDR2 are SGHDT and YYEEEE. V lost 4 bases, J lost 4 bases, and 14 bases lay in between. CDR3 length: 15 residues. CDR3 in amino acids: CASSPSATPTGELFF. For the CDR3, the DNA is TGTGCCAGCAGCCCTTCAGCCACCCCCACCGGGGAGCTGTTTTTT.

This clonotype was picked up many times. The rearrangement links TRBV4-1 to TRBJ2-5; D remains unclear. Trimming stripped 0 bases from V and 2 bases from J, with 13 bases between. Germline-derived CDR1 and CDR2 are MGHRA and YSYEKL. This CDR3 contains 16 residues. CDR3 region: CASSQEGVAVQETQYF. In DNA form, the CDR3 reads TGCGCCAGCAGCCAAGAGGGTGTCGCCGTACAAGAGACCCAGTACTTC.

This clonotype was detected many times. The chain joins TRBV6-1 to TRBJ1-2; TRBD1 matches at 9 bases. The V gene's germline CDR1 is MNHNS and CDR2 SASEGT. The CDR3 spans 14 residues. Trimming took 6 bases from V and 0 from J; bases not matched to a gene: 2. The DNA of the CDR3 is TGTGCCAGCAGGCGGACAGGGGCTAACTATGGCTACACCTTC. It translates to CASRRTGANYGYTF.

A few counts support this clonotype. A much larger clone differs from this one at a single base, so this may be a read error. CDR3 region: CASSLPDHRTQYF. The CDR3 nucleotides read TGTGCCAGCAGCTTACCGGACCACCGGACCCAGTACTTC. The J gene is TRBJ2-5, the V gene TRBV5-5; D is ambiguous. CDR1 and CDR2 from the germline V gene are SGHKS and YYEKEE (reference sequence). Trimming pared 2 bases from V and 7 bases from J, leaving 12 bases between. The CDR3 sequence is 13 residues long.

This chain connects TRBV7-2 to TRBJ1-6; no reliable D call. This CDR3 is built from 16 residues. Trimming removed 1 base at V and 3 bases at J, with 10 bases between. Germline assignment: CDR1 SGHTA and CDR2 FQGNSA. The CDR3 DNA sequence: TGTGCCAGCAGCTTAGATAGCGGTTTCTATAATTCACCCCTCCACTTT. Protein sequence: CASSLDSGFYNSPLHF.

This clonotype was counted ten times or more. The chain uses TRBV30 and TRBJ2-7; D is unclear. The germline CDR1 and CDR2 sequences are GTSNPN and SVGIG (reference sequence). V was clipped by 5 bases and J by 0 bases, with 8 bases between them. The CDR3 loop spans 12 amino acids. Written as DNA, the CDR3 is TGTGCCTGGGGTACCTACTCCTACGAGCAGTACTTC. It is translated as CAWGTYSYEQYF.

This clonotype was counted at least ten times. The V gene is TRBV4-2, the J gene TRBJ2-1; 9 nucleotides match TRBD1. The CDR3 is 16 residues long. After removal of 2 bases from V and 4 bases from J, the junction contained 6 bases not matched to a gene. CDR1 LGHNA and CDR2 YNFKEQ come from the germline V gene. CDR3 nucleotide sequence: TGTGCCAGCAGCCAAACCGGGACAGGGAGTTACAATGAGCAGTTCTTC. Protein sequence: CASSQTGTGSYNEQFF.

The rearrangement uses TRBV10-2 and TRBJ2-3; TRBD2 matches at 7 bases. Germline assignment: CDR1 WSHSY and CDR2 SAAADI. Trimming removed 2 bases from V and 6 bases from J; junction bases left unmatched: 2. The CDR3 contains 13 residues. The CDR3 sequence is CASSEALADTQYF. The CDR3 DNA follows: TGCGCCAGCAGTGAGGCACTAGCGGATACGCAGTATTTT.

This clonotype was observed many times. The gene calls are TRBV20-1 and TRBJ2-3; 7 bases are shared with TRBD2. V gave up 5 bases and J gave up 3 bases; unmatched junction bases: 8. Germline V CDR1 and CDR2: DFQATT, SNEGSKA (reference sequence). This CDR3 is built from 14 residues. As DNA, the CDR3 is TGCAGTGCTGGAAGACTAGCCTTAACAGATACGCAGTATTTT. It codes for CSAGRLALTDTQYF.

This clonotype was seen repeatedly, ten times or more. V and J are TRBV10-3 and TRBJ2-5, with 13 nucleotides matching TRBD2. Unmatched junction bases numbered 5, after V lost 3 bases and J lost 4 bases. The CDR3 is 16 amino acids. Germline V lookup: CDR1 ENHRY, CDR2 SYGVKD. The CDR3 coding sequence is TGTGCCATCAGTGAAGGACTAGCGGGGGTACTAGAGACCCAGTACTTC. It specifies CAISEGLAGVLETQYF.

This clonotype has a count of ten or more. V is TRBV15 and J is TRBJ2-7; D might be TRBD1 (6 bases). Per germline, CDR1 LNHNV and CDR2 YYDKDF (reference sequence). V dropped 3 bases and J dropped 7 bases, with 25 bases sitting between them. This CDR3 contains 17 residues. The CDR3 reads CATSSPQNQGPRGEQYF. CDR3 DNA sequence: TGTGCCACCAGCAGCCCCCAGAACCAGGGGCCGAGGGGAGAGCAGTACTTC.

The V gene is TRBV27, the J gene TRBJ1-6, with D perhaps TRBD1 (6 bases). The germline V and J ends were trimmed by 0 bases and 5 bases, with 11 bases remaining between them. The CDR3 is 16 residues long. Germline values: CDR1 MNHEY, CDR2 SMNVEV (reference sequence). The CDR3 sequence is CASSLSPRGHNSPLHF. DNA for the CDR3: TGTGCCAGCAGTTTATCCCCCAGGGGCCATAATTCACCCCTCCACTTT.

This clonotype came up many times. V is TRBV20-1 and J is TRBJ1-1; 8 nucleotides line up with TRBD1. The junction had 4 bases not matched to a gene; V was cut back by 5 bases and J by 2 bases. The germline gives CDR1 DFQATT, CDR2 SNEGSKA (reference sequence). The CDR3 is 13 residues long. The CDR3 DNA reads TGCAGTGCTGAGGACAGGGTAAACACTGAAGCTTTCTTT. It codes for CSAEDRVNTEAFF.

CDR3 DNA: TGTGCCTGGAGCCCAAGTCCAGGTGGGAGGGAGCAGTACTTC. Translation: CAWSPSPGGREQYF. The chain joins TRBV30 to TRBJ2-7; D is perhaps TRBD2 (6 bases). CDR3 size: 14 residues. From germline, CDR1 is GTSNPN and CDR2 SVGIG (reference sequence). With 3 bases removed from V and 7 bases from J, the gap between germline ends came to 19 bases.

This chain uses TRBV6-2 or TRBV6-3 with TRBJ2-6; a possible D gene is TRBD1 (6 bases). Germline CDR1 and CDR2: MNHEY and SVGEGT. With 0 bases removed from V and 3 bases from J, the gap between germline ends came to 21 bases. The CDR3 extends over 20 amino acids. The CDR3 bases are TGTGCCAGCAGTTACTCGACCCTGGGGGCTTTGGCAAGTGGGGCCAACGTCCTGACTTTC. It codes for CASSYSTLGALASGANVLTF.

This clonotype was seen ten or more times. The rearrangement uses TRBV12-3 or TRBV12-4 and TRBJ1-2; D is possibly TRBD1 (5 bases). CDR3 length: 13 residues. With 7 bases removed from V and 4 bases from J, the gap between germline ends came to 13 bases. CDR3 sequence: CASMPGRVYGYTF. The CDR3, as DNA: TGTGCCAGCATGCCGGGACGGGTCTATGGCTACACCTTC.

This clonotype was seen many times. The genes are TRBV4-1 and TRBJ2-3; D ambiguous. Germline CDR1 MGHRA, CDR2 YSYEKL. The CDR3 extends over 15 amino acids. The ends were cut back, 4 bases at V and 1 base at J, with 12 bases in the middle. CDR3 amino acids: CASSPSLEGTDTQYF. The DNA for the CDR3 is TGCGCCAGCAGCCCTTCTCTCGAGGGCACAGATACGCAGTATTTT.

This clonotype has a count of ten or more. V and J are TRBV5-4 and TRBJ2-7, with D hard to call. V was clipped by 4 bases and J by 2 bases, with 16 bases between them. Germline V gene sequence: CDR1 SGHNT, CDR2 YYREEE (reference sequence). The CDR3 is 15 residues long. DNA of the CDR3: TGTGCCAGCAGCCTGAAGACACGTTTAACCTACGAGCAGTACTTC. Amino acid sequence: CASSLKTRLTYEQYF.

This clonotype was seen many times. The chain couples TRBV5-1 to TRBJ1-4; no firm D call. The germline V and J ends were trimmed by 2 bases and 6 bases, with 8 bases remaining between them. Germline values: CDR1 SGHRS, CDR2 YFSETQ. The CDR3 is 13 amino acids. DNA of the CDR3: TGCGCCAGCAGCTTCAGCGGGGATGAAAAACTGTTTTTT. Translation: CASSFSGDEKLFF.

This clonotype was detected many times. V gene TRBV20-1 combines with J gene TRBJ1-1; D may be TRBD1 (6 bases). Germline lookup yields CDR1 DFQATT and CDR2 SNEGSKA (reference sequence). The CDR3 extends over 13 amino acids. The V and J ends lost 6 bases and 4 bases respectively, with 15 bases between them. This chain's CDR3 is CSAPAQGGTEAFF. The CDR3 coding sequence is TGCAGTGCCCCGGCCCAAGGGGGCACTGAAGCTTTCTTT.

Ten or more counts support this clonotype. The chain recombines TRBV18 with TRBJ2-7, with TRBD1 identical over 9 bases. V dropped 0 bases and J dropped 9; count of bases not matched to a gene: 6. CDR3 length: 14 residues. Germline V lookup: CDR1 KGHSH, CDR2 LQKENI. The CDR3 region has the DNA TGTGCCAGCTCACCACCAGGGACAGGGTCTTGGCAGTACTTC. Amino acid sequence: CASSPPGTGSWQYF.

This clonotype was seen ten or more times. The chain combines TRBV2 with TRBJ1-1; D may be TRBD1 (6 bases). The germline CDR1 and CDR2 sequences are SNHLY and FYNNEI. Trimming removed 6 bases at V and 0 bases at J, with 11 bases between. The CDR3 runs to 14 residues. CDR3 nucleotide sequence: TGTGCCAGCAGCTTCGGACAGATGAACACTGAAGCTTTCTTT. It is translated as CASSFGQMNTEAFF.

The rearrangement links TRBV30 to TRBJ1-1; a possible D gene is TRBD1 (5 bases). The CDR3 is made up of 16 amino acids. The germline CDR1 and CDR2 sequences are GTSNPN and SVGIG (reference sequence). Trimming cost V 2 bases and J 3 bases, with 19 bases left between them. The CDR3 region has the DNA TGTGCCTGGAGTACCGTCGCAGGGCAAGGGGACACTGAAGCTTTCTTT. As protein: CAWSTVAGQGDTEAFF.

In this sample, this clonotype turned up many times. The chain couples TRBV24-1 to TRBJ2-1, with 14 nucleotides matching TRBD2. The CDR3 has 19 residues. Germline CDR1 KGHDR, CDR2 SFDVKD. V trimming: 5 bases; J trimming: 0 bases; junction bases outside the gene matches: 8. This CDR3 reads CATSGSGTSGGLSYNEQFF. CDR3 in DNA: TGTGCCACCAGTGGATCCGGGACTAGCGGGGGCCTCTCCTACAATGAGCAGTTCTTC.

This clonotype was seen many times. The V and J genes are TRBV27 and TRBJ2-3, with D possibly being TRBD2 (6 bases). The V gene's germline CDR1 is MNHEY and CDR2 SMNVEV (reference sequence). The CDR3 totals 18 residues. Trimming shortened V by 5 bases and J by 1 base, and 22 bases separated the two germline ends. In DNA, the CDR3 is TGTGCCAGCAGTCCCCCCCCCCGGGCGGGGTGGGGCACAGATACGCAGTATTTT. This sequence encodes CASSPPPRAGWGTDTQYF.